The T cell receptor beta chain under discussion was sequenced for a study of blood T cell repertoires in COVID-19. For the study at large: Acute and convalescent COVID-19 specimens originated in the United States, Italy and Spain.

The CDR3 has 15 amino acids. The V gene's germline CDR1 is SGHNT and CDR2 YENEEA. The V and J ends lost 0 bases and 1 base respectively, with 6 bases between them. Authors' processing steps: From reference gene primer amplification, estimates of nucleated cell counts were derived. The data were produced by immunoSEQ multiplex PCR, yet TCRdb's version contains in-frame clones alone and is incomplete. The V and J calls and clone size are taken from that table; D and trimming were inferred from the DNA. Of roughly 86,000 clones listed, 70% to 90% are singletons. The receptor's source is a man aged 45-60 years with acute or convalescent COVID-19. The material sequenced was peripheral blood. The chain recombines TRBV11-3 with TRBJ2-2; D is perhaps TRBD2 (5 bases). CDR3 sequence reads: CASSLDSGNTGELFF. The DNA for the CDR3 is TGTGCCAGCAGCTTAGACAGCGGGAACACCGGGGAGCTGTTTTTT.